Here is one T cell receptor (beta chain) with its context. The antigen remains unidentified. The source of the sample is a study of T cells after yellow fever vaccination. General study findings and limits: Most primary-vaccination clones reappeared after the booster (approximately 97% CD4, around 88% CD8). The CD4 compartment and the CD8 compartment contained a small share of clonotypes in common. The secondary T-cell response peaked on day 5, not day 15, but was weaker.

Making TCR cDNA involved 5'RACE template switching, which added UMIs and a universal primer site. Via MiXCR, TCRdb re-called the 5' RACE reads, giving one row per CDR3 protein. This sample has 450,000 to 550,000 distinct CDR3 sequences; 21% occur once, and the top ten carry about a sixth. Germline V gene lookup returns CDR1 KGHSY and CDR2 FQNENV. V lost 4 bases and J lost 8, with 12 bases in between. The CDR3 totals 14 residues. The receptor's source is a man aged 18 to 30 who received the YFV17D yellow fever vaccine. The rearrangement joins TRBV16 to TRBJ1-6; D possibly corresponds to TRBD1 (5 bases). Source: PBMCs, taken less than 25 days after the first yellow fever vaccination. DNA for the CDR3: TGTGCCAGCAGCCGCGATCGGGGGTATTCACCCCTCCACTTT. This sequence encodes CASSRDRGYSPLHF. Variable domain in full (rest from reference TRBV16 and TRBJ1-6): GEEVAQTPKHLVRGEGQKAKLYCAPIKGHSYVFWYQQVLKNEFKFLISFQNENVFDETGMPKERFSAKCLPNSPCSLEIQATKLEDSAVYFCASSRDRGYSPLHFGNGTRLTVT.